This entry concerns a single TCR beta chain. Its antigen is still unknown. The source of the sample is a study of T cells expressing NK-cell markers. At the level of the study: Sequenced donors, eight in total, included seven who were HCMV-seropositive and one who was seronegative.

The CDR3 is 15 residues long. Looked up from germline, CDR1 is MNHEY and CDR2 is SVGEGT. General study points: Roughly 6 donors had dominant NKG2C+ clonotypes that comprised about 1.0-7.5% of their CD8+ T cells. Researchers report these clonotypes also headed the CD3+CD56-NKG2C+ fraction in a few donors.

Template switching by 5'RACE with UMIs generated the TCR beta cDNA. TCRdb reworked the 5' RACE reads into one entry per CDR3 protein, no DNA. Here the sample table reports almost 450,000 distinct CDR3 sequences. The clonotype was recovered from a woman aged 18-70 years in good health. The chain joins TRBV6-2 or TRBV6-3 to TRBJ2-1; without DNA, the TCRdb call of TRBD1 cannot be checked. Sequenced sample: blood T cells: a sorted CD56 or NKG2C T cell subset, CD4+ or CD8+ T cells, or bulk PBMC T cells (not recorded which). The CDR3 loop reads CASSTGTGAFYEQFF.